This TCR beta chain was captured in a study of T cell responses to AZD1222 COVID-19 vaccine (dated by TCRdb to the early 2020s). A note on the overall study: TCR sequencing covered 230 or so trial participants: 200 to 220 given two doses of AZD1222 and 26 given two doses of MenACWY control vaccine. Trial participants were enrolled by age into subgroups of 18-55, 56-69 and 70-plus years, and around 150, 28 and 57 TCR-sequenced participants, respectively, were included in these subgroups. Here is what the overall study found, with its caveats: Spike-specific TCR breadth and depth rose significantly after two AZD1222 doses compared with day 0 and with MenACWY recipients. CD4 TCRs associated with the vaccine covered the entire spike protein, and the dominant responses were in regions 160-218 and 743-854. The 56-69-year group was small, and its depth increase did not reach significance, likely because of low power. Because no day 14 peak-response samples were available, the repertoires could be characterized only after the peak T cell response. Nearly half of unique spike-specific TCRs reportedly recognized epitopes outside regions mutated in the B.1.351 and B.1.1.7 variants. Conclusions about previously exposed vaccinees are limited, since just 5 or 6 AZD1222 recipients were seropositive for SARS-CoV-2 at baseline. Participants were mostly white British, with more females than males. The authors suggested clonal diversity may have been underestimated.

According to the study, the label for this sample's time point signals: about 28 days (+/-7) after the second vaccine dose. AZD1222 recipients given second doses at about 4 weeks or at about 12 weeks were pooled, since spike-specific TCR depth and breadth were not found to differ between the two schedules. Vaccinee samples came from UK trials COV001 and COV002, including a single-blind randomized controlled phase 2/3 trial of AZD1222 (ChAdOx1 nCoV-19) in healthy adults. For TCRbeta chain sequencing, PBMC samples were collected from trial participants at day 0 and at day 28 after the second dose. In the case of this clone: Its antigen is currently not known. Qualities for individual bases were not recorded, and no much larger clone is one base off.

The CDR3 regions of human TCRbeta chains were analyzed by immunosequencing. The study's own analysis went as follows. Repertoire TCRs were checked for matches against a reference library of SARS-CoV-2-specific TCRs that had been generated using the MIRA antigen-specificity platform. Breadth was defined as the fraction of unique TCRs that were SARS-CoV-2-associated. Depth was defined as the fraction of total T cells that were SARS-CoV-2-associated. Using the MIRA data, each spike-specific TCR was assigned both to the spike region to which the TCR was reactive and to a CD4 or CD8 class. Log10-transformed breadth and depth values were compared by one-way ANOVA with Sidak's multiple comparisons tests. TCRdb stores this immuneACCESS table with in-frame sequences only. Part of the clones is absent; in the studies checked, under half of the shortfall reflects unresolved V genes, and no reason is known for the rest. V and J calls and clone size follow that table, whereas D and trimming were derived from the DNA. Counted in this sample were some 150,000 clones; around 89% of them appeared once. The biggest ten clones account for 4% to 5.5% of the sample.

Per the germline V gene, MNHEY is the CDR1 and SVGAGI is the CDR2. The CDR3 numbers 15 residues from cysteine through phenylalanine. Left in the record is the CDR3 DNA by itself, 45 bases read in frame from the first base. V is clipped by 6 bases and J by 4 bases, and the sequence between their germline boundaries is 13 bases long. This specimen consisted of peripheral blood, obtained 28 days after the second AZD1222 dose. The sequence came from an adult who received the AZD1222 COVID-19 vaccine. The rearrangement joined TRBV6-5 to TRBJ1-6; the D gene identity is not certain. The DNA reads as follows: TGTGCCAGCAGCCGGGAGGGTCTATATAATTCACCCCTCCACTTT. It translates as CASSREGLYNSPLHF.